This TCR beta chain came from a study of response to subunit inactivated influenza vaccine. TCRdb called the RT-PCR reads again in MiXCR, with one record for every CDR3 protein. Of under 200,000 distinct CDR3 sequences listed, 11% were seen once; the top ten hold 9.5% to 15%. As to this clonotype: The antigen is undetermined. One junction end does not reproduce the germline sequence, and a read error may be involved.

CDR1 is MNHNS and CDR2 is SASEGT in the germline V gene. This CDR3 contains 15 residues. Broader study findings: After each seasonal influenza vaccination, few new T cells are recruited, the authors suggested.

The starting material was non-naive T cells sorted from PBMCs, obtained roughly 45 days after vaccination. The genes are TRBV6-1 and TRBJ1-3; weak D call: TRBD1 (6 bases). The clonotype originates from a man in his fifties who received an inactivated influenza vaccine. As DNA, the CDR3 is TGTGCCAGCAGGGAAGCCGGGGGCGGAGGAAACACCATATATTTT. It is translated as CASREAGGGGNTIYF.